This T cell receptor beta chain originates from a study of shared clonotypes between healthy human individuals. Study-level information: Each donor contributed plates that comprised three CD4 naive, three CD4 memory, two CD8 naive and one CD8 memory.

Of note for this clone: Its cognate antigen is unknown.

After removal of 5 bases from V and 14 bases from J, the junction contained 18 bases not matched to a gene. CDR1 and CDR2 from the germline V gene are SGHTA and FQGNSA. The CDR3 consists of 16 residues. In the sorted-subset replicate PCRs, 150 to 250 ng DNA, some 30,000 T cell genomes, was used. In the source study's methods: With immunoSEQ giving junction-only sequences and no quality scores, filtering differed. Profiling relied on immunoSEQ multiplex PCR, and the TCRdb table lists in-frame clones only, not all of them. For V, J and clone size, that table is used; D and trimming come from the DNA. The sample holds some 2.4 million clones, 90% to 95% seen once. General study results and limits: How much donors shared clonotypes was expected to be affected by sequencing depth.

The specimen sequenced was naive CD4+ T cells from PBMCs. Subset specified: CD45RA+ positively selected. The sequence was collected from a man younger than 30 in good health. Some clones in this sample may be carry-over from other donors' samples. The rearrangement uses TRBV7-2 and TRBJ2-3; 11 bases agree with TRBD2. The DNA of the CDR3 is TGTGCCAGCAGCCTTAGCGGGAGGGCCCCGGGGACGATGGGGTATTTT. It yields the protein CASSLSGRAPGTMGYF.